This T cell receptor beta chain comes out of a study of response to subunit inactivated influenza vaccine (dated by TCRdb to 2017 to 2018). At the level of the whole study: Deep quantitative profiling of the T cell receptor repertoire was used in the study to follow responses to a trivalent subunit inactivated influenza vaccine.

The label giving this sample's time point can be read as: approximately 45 days after influenza vaccine administration. Results and caveats for the whole study, not just this receptor: According to the authors, only a limited number of new T cells may be recruited by each seasonal influenza vaccination.

To prepare the library, RT-PCR was applied. Sequencer: Illumina HiSeq 2500. The public reads were quality trimmed at Q25 with fastp and then assembled into clones with MiXCR by TCRdb, keeping productive beta chains. Duplicate CDR3 protein sequences are folded into a single record with the most common DNA and genes. For this sample there are over 450,000 distinct CDR3 sequences; 10% to 15% appear just once. Together, the top ten hold roughly 13% of the sample. This clonotype came up many times. Its antigen remains unidentified. No much larger clone exists at a distance of one base, and base qualities are not known. The CDR3 holds 14 amino acids from the cysteine to the phenylalanine. Only CDR3 DNA is held: 42 bases, read in frame from base 1. Trimming removed 3 bases from V and 9 bases from J; the gene matches leave 7 bases unexplained. CDR1 and CDR2 were assigned from the germline V gene (reference sequence) as LNHNV and YYDKDF.

Recombination connected TRBV15 to TRBJ1-5; 8 central bases correspond to TRBD1. The clonotype originates from a man aged 50-59 years who received an inactivated influenza vaccine. Donor details come from another sample of the same person, matched by shared clones. The sample in question was PBMCs from blood, obtained 45 days after vaccination. The CDR3 protein sequence reads: CATSSGQGMRPQHF. The DNA reads TGTGCCACCAGCAGTGGACAGGGAATGCGGCCCCAGCATTTT.